The 20 T cell receptor beta chains below come from one sample, sequenced in a study of lymphopenia after photon versus proton radiotherapy. The assay was immunoSEQ multiplex PCR, and TCRdb's table has in-frame clones only and misses some. The sample holds fewer than 35,000 clones, roughly nine tenths seen once. The specimen comprised peripheral blood, sampled from a patient treated with proton-based radiotherapy. Receptors were obtained from a woman between 70 and 85 years old with pancreatic cancer. Some clones in this sample may be carry-over from other donors' samples.

This rearrangement joins TRBV28 to TRBJ1-4; 7 positions match TRBD1. Germline CDR1 is MDHEN and CDR2 is SYDVKM. This CDR3 has 15 residues. The trim removed 4 bases at V and 5 bases at J, leaving 7 bases unmatched. Here the CDR3 DNA reads TGTGCCAGCAGTTCACTCCCGGGACAGAATGAAAAACTGTTTTTT. It is translated as CASSSLPGQNEKLFF.

This chain uses TRBV28 with TRBJ2-3; no reliable D call. The germline V gene has CDR1 MDHEN and CDR2 SYDVKM. CDR3 size: 15 residues. Trimming pared 6 bases from V and 6 bases from J, leaving 19 bases between. Here the CDR3 DNA reads TGTGCCAGCAGGAATCTATACGGACCCTGGGATACGCAGTATTTT. Translated, it gives CASRNLYGPWDTQYF. Variable domain in full (rest from reference TRBV28 and TRBJ2-3): DVKVTQSSRYLVKRTGEKVFLECVQDMDHENMFWYRQDPGLGLRLIYFSYDVKMKEKGDIPEGYSVSREKKERFSLILESASTNQTSMYLCASRNLYGPWDTQYFGPGTRLTVL.

The V and J genes are TRBV7-3 and TRBJ2-2; no reliable D call. The germline CDR1 and CDR2 sequences are SGHTA and FQGTGA. Trimming took 0 bases from V and 5 from J, leaving 7 bases between them. This CDR3 has 14 amino acids. CDR3: CASSLTGRTGELFF. The CDR3 DNA is TGTGCCAGCAGCTTAACAGGGCGTACCGGGGAGCTGTTTTTT.

This chain links TRBV19 with TRBJ2-7; D is perhaps TRBD1 (6 bases). The germline CDR1 and CDR2 sequences are LNHDA and SQIVND (reference sequence). The CDR3 spans 11 residues. The ends were cut back, 6 bases at V and 6 bases at J, with 9 bases in the middle. CDR3 residues: CASRGASEQYF. CDR3 nucleotide sequence: TGTGCCAGTAGGGGGGCATCCGAGCAGTACTTC.

The J gene is TRBJ2-7, the V gene TRBV4-1, with TRBD2 identical over 9 bases. Germline-derived CDR1 and CDR2 are MGHRA and YSYEKL. The CDR3 runs 15 residues. After removal of 3 bases from V and 8 bases from J, the junction contained 11 bases not matched to a gene. The CDR3: CASSQPLGLAGKQYF. As DNA, the CDR3 is TGCGCCAGCAGCCAGCCTCTGGGACTAGCCGGCAAGCAGTACTTC.

Details on this clone: Other DNA sequences within the sample encode an identical CDR3. This chain uses TRBV27 with TRBJ2-7; TRBD2 aligns across 11 bases. Germline values: CDR1 MNHEY, CDR2 SMNVEV (reference sequence). The CDR3 consists of 14 residues. V was pared by 3 bases and J by 2 bases, with 0 bases of the junction left unmatched. The CDR3 nucleotides read TGTGCCAGCAGTTTTAGCGGGAGGGCCTACGAGCAGTACTTC. This gives the protein CASSFSGRAYEQYF.

The table lists this clone with a few counts. This chain connects TRBV11-2 to TRBJ1-6; 12 bases are shared with TRBD1. Germline-derived CDR1 and CDR2 are SGHAT and FQNNGV. The CDR3 covers 17 residues. V shed 5 bases and J 10 bases; nucleotides not matched to a gene: 12. CDR3: CASSAGTGGATRSPLHF. DNA for the CDR3: TGTGCCAGCAGCGCCGGGACAGGGGGCGCGACTAGGTCACCCCTCCACTTT.

The gene calls are TRBV9 and TRBJ1-2; D is possibly TRBD1 (6 bases). Germline V gene lookup returns CDR1 SGDLS and CDR2 YYNGEE. The length of the CDR3 is 17 residues. V lost 3 bases and J lost 0, with 18 bases in between. The CDR3 nucleotides are TGTGCCAGCAGCGAGCCCGCACAGGGAACCGCTAACTATGGCTACACCTTC. This gives the protein CASSEPAQGTANYGYTF. Complete variable domain (other parts from reference TRBV9 and TRBJ1-2): DSGVTQTPKHLITATGQRVTLRCSPRSGDLSVYWYQQSLDQGLQFLIQYYNGEERAKGNILERFSAQQFPDLHSELNLSSLELGDSALYFCASSEPAQGTANYGYTFGSGTRLTVV.

The CDR3 region is CAISESKISGLASYEQYF. In DNA, the CDR3 is TGTGCCATCAGTGAGTCGAAAATTTCCGGACTAGCGTCCTACGAGCAGTACTTC. The chain recombines TRBV10-3 with TRBJ2-7; 9 positions match TRBD2. The CDR3 is made up of 18 amino acids. CDR1 and CDR2 from the germline V gene are ENHRY and SYGVKD. The V gene end was trimmed by 0 bases and the J gene end by 1 base; junction bases not matched to a gene: 10.

The CDR3 coding sequence is TGTGCCAGCAGCTTCCAGGGTCTAACTGGGGCCAACGTCCTGACTTTC. This translates into CASSFQGLTGANVLTF. The chain has TRBV7-8 and TRBJ2-6; maybe TRBD1 (5 bases). Trimming cost V 3 bases and J 2 bases, with 11 bases left between them. Germline lookup yields CDR1 SGHVS and CDR2 FQNEAQ. The CDR3 sequence is 16 residues long. Combining the CDR3 with reference TRBV7-8 and TRBJ2-6 gives the whole variable domain GAGVSQSPRYKVAKRGQDVALRCDPISGHVSLFWYQQALGQGPEFLTYFQNEAQLDKSGLPSDRFFAERPEGSVSTLKIQRTQQEDSAVYLCASSFQGLTGANVLTFGAGSRLTVL.

CDR3: CASSPGLAGGPGANVLTF. Written as DNA, the CDR3 is TGCGCCAGCAGCCCGGGACTAGCGGGAGGGCCTGGGGCCAACGTCCTGACTTTC. The chain combines TRBV5-1 with TRBJ2-6; 16 positions match TRBD2. The CDR3 runs to 18 residues. From germline, CDR1 is SGHRS and CDR2 YFSETQ. Trimming at V came to 4 bases and at J to 2 bases, leaving 3 bases not matched to a gene.

V is TRBV28 and J is TRBJ1-2; D is uncertain. CDR1 MDHEN and CDR2 SYDVKM come from the germline V gene. The CDR3 contains 11 residues. Trimming took off 4 bases at V and 5 bases at J, with 5 bases between the two ends. Written as DNA, the CDR3 is TGTGCCAGCAGTTCGGGTTATGGCTACACCTTC. Its protein product is CASSSGYGYTF.

The J gene is TRBJ1-5, the V gene TRBV30; no reliable D call. Germline-derived CDR1 and CDR2 are GTSNPN and SVGIG (reference sequence). V lost 2 bases and J 9 bases, leaving 23 bases between the germline ends. This CDR3 comprises 16 residues. This chain's CDR3 is CAWSPYSLLRASPQHF. Written as DNA, the CDR3 is TGTGCCTGGAGTCCTTACTCCCTGCTGAGGGCTTCGCCCCAGCATTTT. The full variable domain, completed using reference TRBV30 and TRBJ1-5, is SQTIHQWPATLVQPVGSPLSLECTVEGTSNPNLYWYRQAAGRGLQLLFYSVGIGQISSEVPQNLSASRPQDRQFILSSKKLLLSDSGFYLCAWSPYSLLRASPQHFGDGTRLSIL.

This clone was counted only a few times. The V and J genes are TRBV5-1 and TRBJ2-5; D perhaps matches TRBD1 (6 bases). Germline CDR1 is SGHRS and CDR2 is YFSETQ. The CDR3 consists of 14 residues. Trimming stripped 0 bases from V and 2 bases from J, with 8 bases between. Written as DNA, the CDR3 is TGCGCCAGCAGCTTGGCTACAGGGCAAGAGACCCAGTACTTC. Its protein is CASSLATGQETQYF.

This sequence joins TRBV15 and TRBJ2-3; TRBD2 matches 8 bases. V was clipped by 3 bases and J by 0 bases; unmatched bases: 5. Germline assignment: CDR1 LNHNV and CDR2 YYDKDF (reference sequence). This CDR3 spans 16 amino acids. The CDR3 nucleotides read TGTGCCACCAGCAGGGACGCTAGCGGGAGCACAGATACGCAGTATTTT. This sequence encodes CATSRDASGSTDTQYF.

This clone was recorded once. V and J are TRBV7-6 and TRBJ2-1; 7 positions agree with TRBD2. In germline, CDR1 is SGHVS, CDR2 FNYEAQ. CDR3 length: 16 amino acids. The trim removed 2 bases at V and 5 bases at J, leaving 9 bases unmatched. The CDR3 here is CASSLIGGSLDNEQFF. In nucleotides, the CDR3 is TGTGCCAGCAGCTTAATCGGCGGGAGTTTGGACAATGAGCAGTTCTTC.

CDR3 loop: CASSSKAGGYNEQFF. The CDR3 DNA is TGTGCCAGCAGCTCGAAAGCGGGAGGCTACAATGAGCAGTTCTTC. V gene TRBV11-3 combines with J gene TRBJ2-1, with 9 bases lining up with TRBD2. Germline V CDR1 and CDR2: SGHNT, YENEEA. The CDR3 sequence is 15 residues long. V dropped 4 bases and J dropped 3; count of bases not matched to a gene: 4.

This clone was seen only a few times. CDR3: CASSLSGTQYEQYF. The CDR3 nucleotides are TGCGCCAGCAGCTTGTCCGGGACTCAATACGAGCAGTACTTC. The chain has TRBV5-1 and TRBJ2-7; the D gene is possibly TRBD2 (6 bases). V lost 1 base and J lost 4, with 12 bases in between. The CDR3 runs to 14 residues. Germline loops: CDR1 SGHRS, CDR2 YFSETQ.

V gene TRBV19 combines with J gene TRBJ2-4; TRBD2 agrees at 12 bases. The germline V gene encodes CDR1 LNHDA and CDR2 SQIVND (reference sequence). The length of the CDR3 is 14 residues. Losses at the gene ends were 6 bases for V and 9 bases for J; bases not matched to a gene: 6. The CDR3 region is CASRTTSGSGIQYF. The CDR3 DNA reads as TGTGCCAGTAGGACGACTAGCGGGAGTGGCATTCAGTACTTC.

As for this clone: Other nucleotide sequences from this sample produce the same CDR3. This chain joins TRBV7-8 and TRBJ2-1; D perhaps matches TRBD1 (5 bases). V lost 0 bases and J lost 8, with 11 bases in between. CDR1 is SGHVS, CDR2 FQNEAQ, per germline. This CDR3 has 14 amino acids. This chain's CDR3 is CASSLALWGDEQFF. CDR3 DNA: TGTGCCAGCAGCTTAGCCCTCTGGGGCGATGAGCAGTTCTTC.